These 31 T cell receptor beta chains were sequenced from one sample in a study of shared clonotypes between healthy human individuals (TCRdb year 2020). The receptor library was made with the immunoSEQ multiplex PCR assay. The table comes from immuneACCESS by way of TCRdb, which keeps in-frame sequences with V and J called. Part of the clones is missing from these tables; in studies checked, under half for an unresolved V gene and the rest for unknown reasons. This sample is represented by millions of clones; about 93% of them were singletons. The top ten clonotypes cover roughly 1.7% of the sample. For the CD8 naive samples, CD45RO-negative cells were positively selected for CCR7, yielding a CD45RA+CCR7+ population from which TemRA cells were excluded. Sequencing was done on a sample of naive CD8+ T cells from PBMCs. The sample's cell subset or site label, in plain terms: CD45RA+CCR7+. These receptors all stem from a man aged 18-30 years in good health. Some clones in this sample may be carry-over from other donors' samples.

This rearrangement joins TRBV7-9 to TRBJ1-4; a weak D match, TRBD1 (5 bases). CDR1 is SEHNR, CDR2 FQNEAQ, per germline (reference sequence). The CDR3 extends over 15 amino acids. The ends were cut back, 3 bases at V and 5 bases at J, with 13 bases in the middle. The CDR3 DNA reads TGTGCCAGCAGCTTGGTCGGGGGGATCAATGAAAAACTGTTTTTT. Encoded protein: CASSLVGGINEKLFF. The variable domain in full, with the rest retrieved from reference TRBV7-9 and TRBJ1-4, is DTGVSQNPRHKITKRGQNVTFRCDPISEHNRLYWYRQTLGQGPEFLTYFQNEAQLEKSRLLSDRFSAERPKGSFSTLEIQRTEQGDSAMYLCASSLVGGINEKLFFGSGTQLSVL.

The V gene is TRBV19, the J gene TRBJ2-7; D is unclear. Trimming stripped 8 bases from V and 4 bases from J, with 12 bases between. Germline CDR1 is LNHDA and CDR2 is SQIVND (reference sequence). This CDR3 has 12 residues. The CDR3, as DNA: TGTGCCAGTGGCCCTAGGAGTTACGAGCAGTACTTC. It yields the protein CASGPRSYEQYF.

Remarks on this clone: Other DNA sequences in the same sample also yield this CDR3. The rearrangement joins TRBV29-1 to TRBJ1-2; D gene ambiguous. Germline V gene sequence: CDR1 SQVTM, CDR2 ANQGSEA. The length of the CDR3 is 12 residues. Deletions cut 0 bases from V and 8 bases from J, with 10 bases between. CDR3 protein: CSVEDSLYGYTF. In DNA, the CDR3 is TGCAGCGTTGAAGACAGTTTGTACGGCTACACCTTC.

This chain joins TRBV29-1 and TRBJ2-5, with TRBD1 matching 7 bases. Germline V gene lookup returns CDR1 SQVTM and CDR2 ANQGSEA. The CDR3 sequence is 15 residues long. With 6 bases clipped from V and 2 bases from J, the junction kept 12 bases outside the gene matches. CDR3 coding DNA: TGCAGCGTAGATCCGGGACAGTGGAAGCAAGAGACCCAGTACTTC. Protein sequence: CSVDPGQWKQETQYF.

The chain carries TRBV10-1 and TRBJ2-5; 14 bases are shared with TRBD2. This CDR3 has 17 amino acids. Germline trimming cut 8 bases from V and 3 bases from J; bases unmatched to any gene: 11. The germline V gene has CDR1 WNHNN and CDR2 SYGVQD (reference sequence). Written as DNA, the CDR3 is TGCGCCAGCGGGGGCGGGACTAGCGGGAGTAGAGAAGAGACCCAGTACTTC. This translates into CASGGGTSGSREETQYF.

V and J are TRBV19 and TRBJ2-1, with 7 nucleotides matching TRBD2. CDR3 size: 17 residues. With 2 bases clipped from V and 4 bases from J, the junction kept 11 bases outside the gene matches. Germline V gives CDR1 LNHDA, CDR2 SQIVND (reference sequence). The CDR3 sequence: CASSIITGGPRYNEQFF. DNA of the CDR3: TGTGCCAGTAGTATAATAACGGGAGGCCCCCGATACAATGAGCAGTTCTTC.

The chain is built from TRBV27 and TRBJ2-5; a weak D match, TRBD2 (7 bases). Trimming pared 5 bases from V and 7 bases from J, leaving 20 bases between. The germline CDR1 and CDR2 sequences are MNHEY and SMNVEV (reference sequence). The length of the CDR3 is 15 residues. CDR3 nucleotide sequence: TGTGCCAGCAGTACCCTAGGGGGGGGGTGGCGGACCCAGTACTTC. The encoded protein is CASSTLGGGWRTQYF.

The chain employs TRBV18 and TRBJ2-3, with 12 bases identical to TRBD2. V shed 3 bases and J 6 bases; nucleotides not matched to a gene: 4. Germline lookup yields CDR1 KGHSH and CDR2 LQKENI. The CDR3 is made up of 15 amino acids. The CDR3 sequence is CASSPTSGRWDTQYF. The CDR3 DNA follows: TGTGCCAGCTCACCGACTAGCGGGAGATGGGATACGCAGTATTTT.

The table lists this clone with a count of one. The V and J genes are TRBV5-1 and TRBJ2-3; 7 bases are a match to TRBD2. The germline V gene has CDR1 SGHRS and CDR2 YFSETQ. With V trimmed by 7 bases and J by 10 bases, 12 bases remained unmatched. This CDR3 has 13 amino acids. Here the CDR3 reads CASFPTSPESQYF. The CDR3 DNA follows: TGCGCCAGCTTCCCGACTAGCCCAGAGTCGCAGTATTTT.

The V call is TRBV4-1, the J call TRBJ2-7, with a possible D match to TRBD1 (6 bases). The V gene lost 0 bases and the J gene lost 6 bases, with 12 bases spanning the gap. The CDR3 has 14 residues. Germline assignment: CDR1 MGHRA and CDR2 YSYEKL. CDR3 residues: CASSQEARGREQYF. The CDR3 DNA reads as TGCGCCAGCAGCCAAGAGGCCAGGGGCCGCGAGCAGTACTTC.

The chain recombines TRBV27 with TRBJ1-6; 10 bases line up with TRBD1. J gave up 10 bases and V 2 bases, and 2 bases lay outside the gene matches. The CDR3 is 14 residues long. Germline values: CDR1 MNHEY, CDR2 SMNVEV (reference sequence). CDR3 DNA sequence: TGTGCCAGCAGTTTACTGGGACAGGGGTCACCCCTCCACTTT. Protein: CASSLLGQGSPLHF.

This chain links TRBV27 with TRBJ1-1; unclear D gene. CDR1 and CDR2 from the germline V gene are MNHEY and SMNVEV (reference sequence). V was cut by 7 bases and J by 0 bases, with 12 bases left in between. The length of the CDR3 is 14 residues. DNA for the CDR3: TGTGCCAGCACCTCAGGCGGTTTGAACACTGAAGCTTTCTTT. The encoded protein is CASTSGGLNTEAFF.

V gene TRBV6-6 combines with J gene TRBJ2-7; D unresolved. This CDR3 has 14 residues. V lost 3 bases to trimming and J lost 2 bases, with 11 bases between them. Germline loops: CDR1 MNHNY, CDR2 SVGAGI (reference sequence). CDR3 in amino acids: CASSYAIPTYEQYF. The CDR3 DNA sequence: TGTGCCAGCAGTTATGCCATCCCCACCTACGAGCAGTACTTC.

V and J are TRBV7-9 and TRBJ2-3, with D perhaps matching TRBD2 (5 bases). This CDR3 is built from 12 residues. The V end was cut by 3 bases, the J end by 4 bases, with 5 bases between. From germline, CDR1 is SEHNR and CDR2 FQNEAQ (reference sequence). The CDR3 protein is CASSLRADTQYF. CDR3 sequence (DNA): TGTGCCAGCAGCTTGAGGGCAGATACGCAGTATTTT.

The rearrangement uses TRBV5-1 and TRBJ1-1, with 9 bases that match TRBD1. Germline CDR1 reads SGHRS; CDR2 reads YFSETQ. This CDR3 is 13 amino acids long. V lost 1 base to trimming and J lost 7 bases; unmatched junction nucleotides: 2. This CDR3 reads CASSLTGGFEAFF. CDR3 nucleotides: TGCGCCAGCAGCTTGACAGGGGGCTTTGAAGCTTTCTTT.

V is TRBV11-2 and J is TRBJ2-6; D remains ambiguous. This CDR3 comprises 19 residues. Germline lookup yields CDR1 SGHAT and CDR2 FQNNGV. Trimming took off 2 bases at V and 0 bases at J, with 17 bases between the two ends. The CDR3 DNA reads TGTGCCAGCAGCTTAATCCCCAGGAGCCAGCTCTCTGGGGCCAACGTCCTGACTTTC. It specifies CASSLIPRSQLSGANVLTF.

This rearrangement joins TRBV4-3 to TRBJ2-7; D may correspond to TRBD1 or TRBD2 (5 bases each). The germline CDR1 and CDR2 sequences are LGHNA and YSLEER. Trimming shortened V by 0 bases and J by 4 bases, and 13 bases separated the two germline ends. The CDR3 covers 15 residues. CDR3 bases: TGCGCCAGCAGCCAAGATCGGAAAGGGGAGTACGAGCAGTACTTC. Protein product: CASSQDRKGEYEQYF.

CDR3 coding DNA: TGTGCCAGCAGCTCGAGATGGGGTTTTGTGTACGAGCAGTACTTC. Its protein is CASSSRWGFVYEQYF. The V and J genes are TRBV5-5 and TRBJ2-7; D not certain. Germline V gene data show CDR1 as SGHKS and CDR2 as YYEKEE (reference sequence). The V end lost 3 bases, the J end lost 4 bases, and 17 bases lay between the germline ends. The CDR3 sequence is 15 residues long.

This sequence joins TRBV5-3 and TRBJ2-1, with TRBD1 matching 8 bases. TRBV5-3 carries the ORF label, with uncertain function. This CDR3 spans 14 amino acids. V lost 5 bases to trimming and J lost 14 bases; unmatched junction nucleotides: 15. The CDR3 here is CARRSGTGKIFEFF. In nucleotides, the CDR3 is TGTGCCAGAAGGTCCGGGACAGGAAAGATATTTGAGTTCTTC.

The chain is built from TRBV7-9 and TRBJ1-2, with D unresolved. V lost 6 bases and J 8 bases, leaving 10 bases between the germline ends. Germline V gene data show CDR1 as SEHNR and CDR2 as FQNEAQ (reference sequence). This CDR3 is built from 11 residues. CDR3 nucleotide sequence: TGTGCCAGCAGACATGATAAGGGCTACACCTTC. Translation: CASRHDKGYTF.

The chain is built from TRBV2 and TRBJ2-5; D gene ambiguous. V was shortened by 4 bases and J by 1 base, with 13 bases between the two germline ends. The CDR3 extends over 15 amino acids. Germline lookup yields CDR1 SNHLY and CDR2 FYNNEI. For the CDR3, the DNA is TGTGCCAGCAGTGCCCTTGAGGCGTCCCAAGAGACCCAGTACTTC. As protein: CASSALEASQETQYF.

In nucleotides, the CDR3 is TGTGCCAGCAGCCAAAACCCCCGAGCCAATCAGCCCCAGCATTTT. Protein sequence: CASSQNPRANQPQHF. The chain employs TRBV16 and TRBJ1-5, with D uncertain. V was trimmed by 2 bases and J by 3 bases, leaving 11 bases between them. The CDR3 has 15 residues. Germline V gene sequence: CDR1 KGHSY, CDR2 FQNENV.

The chain has TRBV28 and TRBJ2-1; the match to TRBD2 covers 9 bases. Germline V lookup: CDR1 MDHEN, CDR2 SYDVKM. The CDR3 runs to 15 residues. V was pared by 5 bases and J by 5 bases, with 7 bases of the junction left unmatched. In nucleotides, the CDR3 is TGTGCCAGCAGTCGTGGACTAGCGTTTAACAATGAGCAGTTCTTC. This encodes CASSRGLAFNNEQFF.

The sample holds a few counts of this clone. The same CDR3 is also encoded by other DNA sequences in this sample. The chain links TRBV28 to TRBJ1-5, with D unresolved. V was shortened by 6 bases and J by 3 bases, with 3 bases between the two germline ends. CDR1 and CDR2 (germline): MDHEN, SYDVKM. This CDR3 comprises 11 residues. This CDR3 reads CASSLNQPQHF. For the CDR3, the DNA is TGTGCCAGCAGCCTCAATCAGCCCCAGCATTTT.

The rearrangement links TRBV25-1 to TRBJ2-2, with D hard to call. Trimming pared 4 bases from V and 5 bases from J, leaving 8 bases between. This CDR3 spans 13 amino acids. From germline, CDR1 is MGHDK and CDR2 SYGVNS. CDR3 sequence: CASSGHFTGELFF. Here the CDR3 DNA reads TGTGCCAGCAGTGGACACTTTACCGGGGAGCTGTTTTTT.

The genes are TRBV4-3 and TRBJ2-2, with D maybe TRBD2 (6 bases). Per the germline V gene, CDR1 is LGHNA and CDR2 is YSLEER. The length of the CDR3 is 15 residues. The V gene lost 4 bases and the J gene lost 6 bases, with 15 bases spanning the gap. CDR3 nucleotides: TGCGCCAGCAGCCCCGGCGGGGCTAGGGCCGGGGAGCTGTTTTTT. It specifies CASSPGGARAGELFF.

Remarks on this clone: Distinct nucleotide sequences in the sample also encode this CDR3. The chain is built from TRBV27 and TRBJ2-1; TRBD2 matches at 12 bases. The germline V gene encodes CDR1 MNHEY and CDR2 SMNVEV (reference sequence). The V and J ends lost 3 bases and 0 bases, in that order; junction bases with no gene match: 0. The CDR3 has 16 residues. The CDR3, as DNA: TGTGCCAGCAGTTTGACTAGCGGGGGCTCCTACAATGAGCAGTTCTTC. Protein: CASSLTSGGSYNEQFF.

The rearrangement joins TRBV2 to TRBJ2-3; D is unresolved. Germline CDR1 is SNHLY and CDR2 is FYNNEI. The CDR3 totals 16 residues. With 2 bases removed from V and 2 bases from J, the gap between germline ends came to 14 bases. CDR3: CASSEIRRQNTDTQYF. The CDR3 DNA reads TGTGCCAGCAGTGAAATTCGCAGGCAAAACACAGATACGCAGTATTTT. Drawing the rest from reference TRBV2 and TRBJ2-3, the complete variable domain is EPEVTQTPSHQVTQMGQEVILRCVPISNHLYFYWYRQILGQKVEFLVSFYNNEISEKSEIFDDQFSVERPDGSNFTLKIRSTKLEDSAMYFCASSEIRRQNTDTQYFGPGTRLTVL.

This sequence joins TRBV4-1 and TRBJ2-7; weak D call: TRBD1 (5 bases). CDR3 size: 15 residues. Trimming removed 0 bases at V and 3 bases at J, with 12 bases between. The germline V gene encodes CDR1 MGHRA and CDR2 YSYEKL. This chain's CDR3 is CASSQEPPGYYEQYF. The CDR3 region has the DNA TGCGCCAGCAGCCAAGAACCCCCAGGGTACTACGAGCAGTACTTC.

The chain employs TRBV29-1 and TRBJ2-3, with 13 positions matching TRBD2. Germline CDR1 and CDR2: SQVTM and ANQGSEA. V was clipped by 3 bases and J by 4 bases; unmatched bases: 7. The CDR3 contains 16 residues. CDR3 DNA: TGCAGCGTTGAGGGTGGACTAGCGGGAGTGGCAGATACGCAGTATTTT. Residues: CSVEGGLAGVADTQYF.

This chain joins TRBV28 and TRBJ2-7, with 7 bases that match TRBD1. CDR1 and CDR2 (germline): MDHEN, SYDVKM. With V trimmed by 4 bases and J by 0 bases, 9 bases remained unmatched. This CDR3 contains 16 residues. This chain's CDR3 is CASSWGEGADSYEQYF. The CDR3 coding sequence is TGTGCCAGCAGTTGGGGCGAGGGGGCAGACTCCTACGAGCAGTACTTC.